The 11 T cell receptor beta chains below come from one sample, sequenced in a study of cytomegalovirus exposure and HLA in healthy donors. With 60 Vbeta and 13 Jbeta primers, the PCR was carried out. Only in-frame clones appear in the TCRdb table, and some are missing; sequencing was by immunoSEQ multiplex PCR. The sample has about 160,000 clones, around four fifths seen once. The sample taken for sequencing was PBMCs. The origin of the receptors is a male donor in good health and CMV-seropositive.

This sequence joins TRBV9 and TRBJ1-6; D may be TRBD1 (5 bases). The CDR3 length is 16 residues. The V gene lost 3 bases and the J gene lost 6 bases, with 16 bases spanning the gap. Germline V gene sequence: CDR1 SGDLS, CDR2 YYNGEE. CDR3 residues: CASSAFGTPFNSPLHF. The CDR3 coding sequence is TGTGCCAGCAGCGCCTTCGGGACTCCCTTTAATTCACCCCTCCACTTT.

In this sample, this clone turned up a few times. The chain is built from TRBV5-1 and TRBJ2-7; tentative D call: TRBD2 (6 bases). Per the germline V gene, CDR1 is SGHRS and CDR2 is YFSETQ. V shed 0 bases and J shed 0 bases, with 10 bases lying between them. This CDR3 comprises 15 residues. Here the CDR3 reads CASSLEAGSSYEQYF. CDR3 DNA: TGCGCCAGCAGCTTGGAGGCGGGGAGCTCCTACGAGCAGTACTTC.

V is TRBV5-1 and J is TRBJ2-3, with 8 bases identical to TRBD1. This CDR3 spans 16 amino acids. The J segment lost 6 bases and the V segment lost 4 bases, leaving 13 bases of the junction unmatched. Germline V CDR1 and CDR2: SGHRS, YFSETQ. DNA for the CDR3: TGCGCCAGCAGCACGGACAGGGCACCTAGGGGTGATACGCAGTATTTT. Amino acid sequence: CASSTDRAPRGDTQYF.

V and J are TRBV5-4 and TRBJ1-1; 7 nucleotides agree with TRBD1. Per the germline V gene, CDR1 is SGHNT and CDR2 is YYREEE (reference sequence). The CDR3 contains 13 residues. The trim removed 4 bases at V and 5 bases at J, leaving 5 bases unmatched. CDR3 in amino acids: CASSGTALTEAFF. The CDR3 DNA follows: TGTGCCAGCAGCGGGACAGCACTTACTGAAGCTTTCTTT.

This clone turned up a few times. V is TRBV6-6 and J is TRBJ2-5; D gene unclear. Trimming took 3 bases from V and 4 from J, leaving 6 bases between them. This CDR3 is 12 amino acids long. Germline V gene lookup returns CDR1 MNHNY and CDR2 SVGAGI (reference sequence). The CDR3 is CASSYAVETQYF. CDR3 DNA: TGTGCCAGCAGTTATGCGGTAGAGACCCAGTACTTC.

The chain has TRBV6-4 and TRBJ1-1; perhaps TRBD1 as D (6 bases). The CDR3 has 14 residues. CDR1 and CDR2 from the germline V gene are MRHNA and SNTAGT. V dropped 7 bases and J dropped 11 bases, with 23 bases sitting between them. The CDR3 is CASIPPPGVYWAFF. CDR3 DNA sequence: TGTGCCAGCATCCCCCCCCCAGGGGTGTACTGGGCTTTCTTT.

This clone was seen only a few times. J is TRBJ1-2 and V is TRBV4-3; possibly TRBD1 for D (5 bases). Germline CDR1 reads LGHNA; CDR2 reads YSLEER. Trimming stripped 0 bases from V and 7 bases from J, with 18 bases between. CDR3 length: 16 amino acids. The CDR3 is CASSQEGETGRFGYTF. CDR3 nucleotides: TGCGCCAGCAGCCAAGAGGGGGAGACCGGGAGGTTTGGCTACACCTTC.

The chain's CDR3 is CASSTLGARRTEAFF. DNA of the CDR3: TGTGCCAGTAGTACGCTGGGGGCGCGAAGAACTGAAGCTTTCTTT. The chain uses TRBV19 and TRBJ1-1; D might be TRBD1 (6 bases). Trimming removed 4 bases at V and 5 bases at J, with 17 bases between. This CDR3 has 15 amino acids. Germline V lookup: CDR1 LNHDA, CDR2 SQIVND (reference sequence).

CDR3 in amino acids: CASSQGTSGRYEQYF. The CDR3 DNA reads TGTGCCAGCAGCCAAGGGACTAGCGGGAGGTACGAGCAGTACTTC. The chain joins TRBV4-2 to TRBJ2-7, with 14 bases lining up with TRBD2. J lost 4 bases, V lost 1 base, and 0 bases had no gene match. Germline V gene lookup returns CDR1 LGHNA and CDR2 YNFKEQ. CDR3 size: 15 residues.

The chain has TRBV30 and TRBJ1-5; the D is unclear. This CDR3 is built from 13 residues. Germline loops: CDR1 GTSNPN, CDR2 SVGIG (reference sequence). Trimming pared 1 base from V and 5 bases from J, leaving 9 bases between. CDR3 bases: TGTGCCTGGAGTGCGAACAGATATCAGCCCCAGCATTTT. Translated, it gives CAWSANRYQPQHF.

The CDR3 nucleotides are TGTGCCAGCAACAAACAGGGAACCGGGGAGCTGTTTTTT. It codes for CASNKQGTGELFF. The chain carries TRBV6-5 and TRBJ2-2, with D perhaps matching TRBD1 (6 bases). The V gene lost 7 bases and the J gene lost 5 bases, with 11 bases spanning the gap. The CDR3 is 13 amino acids. The germline gives CDR1 MNHEY, CDR2 SVGAGI.